The rows below give T cell receptor beta chains drawn from one sample of a study of OX40 agonist ivuxolimab in advanced cancers. Assay: immunoSEQ multiplex PCR; the TCRdb copy retains only in-frame clones and omits some. Among more than 75,000 clones listed, around 80% were seen once. The sample was CD4+ or CD8+ T cells sorted from blood, taken in a trial of the OX40 agonist ivuxolimab. Every receptor here comes from an adult with an advanced solid tumor such as melanoma, head and neck, liver or kidney cancer. CDR3s include the opening cysteine and the closing phenylalanine or tryptophan. D genes are given only for firm matches. Rows give clone size only sometimes, using once, few, many, or a class for an expanded clone.

v_gene: TRBV5-1; abundance: .; d_gene: .; j_gene: TRBJ2-2; CDR3aa: CASARPLNTGELFF; CDR3nt: TGCGCCAGCGCCCGGCCACTGAACACCGGGGAGCTGTTTTTT
v_gene: TRBV2; abundance: .; d_gene: .; j_gene: TRBJ2-6; CDR3aa: CASSRGPYSGANVLTF; CDR3nt: TGTGCCAGCTCACGGGGGCCCTACTCTGGGGCCAACGTCCTGACTTTC
v_gene: TRBV5-1; abundance: .; d_gene: .; j_gene: TRBJ2-5; CDR3aa: CASSLGRGTEETQYF; CDR3nt: TGCGCCAGCAGCTTGGGCCGCGGGACAGAAGAGACCCAGTACTTC
v_gene: TRBV28; abundance: .; d_gene: .; j_gene: TRBJ1-5; CDR3aa: CASSLDNSNQPQHF; CDR3nt: TGTGCCAGCAGTTTGGACAATAGCAATCAGCCCCAGCATTTT
v_gene: TRBV5-1; abundance: many; d_gene: .; j_gene: TRBJ1-5; CDR3aa: CASSLDGGSNQPQHF; CDR3nt: TGCGCCAGCAGCCTTGATGGGGGAAGCAATCAGCCCCAGCATTTT
v_gene: TRBV7-8; abundance: .; d_gene: .; j_gene: TRBJ2-3; CDR3aa: CASSLRSDTDTQYF; CDR3nt: TGTGCCAGCAGCTTAAGGTCAGACACAGATACGCAGTATTTT
v_gene: TRBV9; abundance: .; d_gene: .; j_gene: TRBJ2-3; CDR3aa: CASSVGGARGTDTQYF; CDR3nt: TGTGCCAGCAGCGTAGGGGGGGCGCGGGGCACAGATACGCAGTATTTT
v_gene: TRBV11-3; abundance: .; d_gene: .; j_gene: TRBJ2-6; CDR3aa: CASSLGESSGANVLTF; CDR3nt: TGTGCCAGCAGCTTGGGGGAATCCTCTGGGGCCAACGTCCTGACTTTC
v_gene: TRBV4-1; abundance: .; d_gene: .; j_gene: TRBJ1-2; CDR3aa: CASSQAHLTGLNYGYTF; CDR3nt: TGCGCCAGCAGCCAAGCCCACCTGACGGGGCTTAACTATGGCTACACCTTC
v_gene: TRBV6-6; abundance: once; d_gene: TRBD1; j_gene: TRBJ1-1; CDR3aa: CASSYSTGYGTEAFF; CDR3nt: TGTGCCAGCAGTTACTCGACAGGGTACGGCACTGAAGCTTTCTTT
v_gene: TRBV6-6; abundance: .; d_gene: TRBD1; j_gene: TRBJ1-2; CDR3aa: CASSLRDRTTYGYTF; CDR3nt: TGTGCCAGCAGTCTACGGGACAGGACGACCTATGGCTACACCTTC
v_gene: TRBV29-1; abundance: .; d_gene: .; j_gene: TRBJ2-2; CDR3aa: CSVGSGMNTGELFF; CDR3nt: TGCAGCGTTGGTAGCGGAATGAACACCGGGGAGCTGTTTTTT
v_gene: TRBV10-3; abundance: .; d_gene: .; j_gene: TRBJ1-1; CDR3aa: CAISERIVNTEAFF; CDR3nt: TGTGCCATCAGTGAACGGATCGTGAACACTGAAGCTTTCTTT
v_gene: TRBV10-2; abundance: .; d_gene: TRBD1; j_gene: TRBJ1-3; CDR3aa: CASIRGQEPGNTIYF; CDR3nt: TGCGCCAGCATCCGAGGACAGGAACCCGGAAACACCATATATTTT
v_gene: TRBV18; abundance: .; d_gene: .; j_gene: TRBJ2-2; CDR3aa: CASSQSDRANTGELFF; CDR3nt: TGTGCCAGCTCACAGTCGGACAGAGCGAACACCGGGGAGCTGTTTTTT
v_gene: TRBV27; abundance: .; d_gene: .; j_gene: TRBJ1-5; CDR3aa: CASSLGGRGSPQHF; CDR3nt: TGTGCCAGCAGTTTAGGTGGGAGGGGGTCGCCCCAGCATTTT
v_gene: TRBV29-1; abundance: .; d_gene: TRBD1; j_gene: TRBJ2-2; CDR3aa: CSVGQGATGELFF; CDR3nt: TGCAGCGTCGGACAGGGGGCCACCGGGGAGCTGTTTTTT
v_gene: TRBV28; abundance: .; d_gene: .; j_gene: TRBJ1-6; CDR3aa: CASSLGGANNSPLHF; CDR3nt: TGTGCCAGCAGTTTAGGGGGCGCAAATAATTCACCCCTCCACTTT
v_gene: TRBV20-1; abundance: once; d_gene: .; j_gene: TRBJ1-2; CDR3aa: CSATAEGYTF; CDR3nt: TGCAGTGCCACCGCTGAGGGCTACACCTTC
v_gene: TRBV7-9; abundance: .; d_gene: .; j_gene: TRBJ1-1; CDR3aa: CASSFPRGGGNTEAFF; CDR3nt: TGTGCCAGCAGCTTCCCCAGGGGCGGGGGGAACACTGAAGCTTTCTTT
v_gene: TRBV12-2; abundance: .; d_gene: .; j_gene: TRBJ2-7; CDR3aa: CAIGDGGPLGEQYF; CDR3nt: TGTGCAATCGGTGACGGGGGGCCCTTGGGGGAGCAGTACTTC
v_gene: TRBV15; abundance: once; d_gene: .; j_gene: TRBJ2-5; CDR3aa: CATSFGLQETQYF; CDR3nt: TGTGCCACCAGCTTCGGGCTTCAAGAGACCCAGTACTTC
v_gene: TRBV6-1; abundance: .; d_gene: .; j_gene: TRBJ1-1; CDR3aa: CASSLEGMNTEAFF; CDR3nt: TGTGCCAGCAGTTTGGAAGGCATGAACACTGAAGCTTTCTTT
v_gene: TRBV11-1; abundance: .; d_gene: .; j_gene: TRBJ2-6; CDR3aa: CASSSLVGAEGANVLTF; CDR3nt: TGTGCCAGCAGCTCCCTAGTGGGGGCGGAAGGGGCCAACGTCCTGACTTTC
v_gene: TRBV2; abundance: .; d_gene: .; j_gene: TRBJ1-5; CDR3aa: CASSTGEPQHF; CDR3nt: TGTGCCAGCAGTACCGGCGAGCCCCAGCATTTT
v_gene: TRBV4-1; abundance: .; d_gene: .; j_gene: TRBJ1-3; CDR3aa: CASSHSITGSGNTIYF; CDR3nt: TGCGCCAGCAGCCACTCAATCACCGGATCTGGAAACACCATATATTTT